One and the same sample provided the 18 T cell receptor beta chains below, sequenced in a study of blood T cells in healthy people across ages. A sample-barcoded 5' primer and a J-beta primer mix were used in a second PCR of roughly 7 to 11 cycles. TCRdb re-derived calls from the 5' RACE reads in MiXCR, one entry per CDR3 protein. The sample holds hundreds of thousands of distinct CDR3 sequences; 55% to 70% are singletons and the top ten take about 20%. What was sequenced was blood. These receptor sequences come from a young man in good health.

This chain links TRBV7-8 with TRBJ2-7; D is undetermined. The J call is in doubt because the DNA end fits TRBJ2-5 better. This CDR3 comprises 12 residues. Per the germline V gene, CDR1 is SGHVS and CDR2 is FQNEAQ. CDR3 sequence (DNA): TGTGCCAGCAGCACACGAGTGGAGACCCAGTACTTC. It codes for CASSTRVETQYF.

This clonotype was detected a few times. V usage is TRBV20-1 and J usage is TRBJ1-1; D is unresolved. Between the trimmed V and J ends, which lost 0 bases and 0 bases, there was a span of 5 bases. Per the germline V gene, CDR1 is DFQATT and CDR2 is SNEGSKA (reference sequence). This CDR3 has 13 residues. DNA for the CDR3: TGCAGTGCTAGAGATCGTATGAACACTGAAGCTTTCTTT. It yields the protein CSARDRMNTEAFF.

V is TRBV5-1 and J is TRBJ2-1; D perhaps matches TRBD2 (6 bases). CDR1 and CDR2 (germline): SGHRS, YFSETQ. The V end was cut by 4 bases, the J end by 0 bases, with 29 bases between. The CDR3 has 21 residues. The CDR3 is CASSGKGRGASAKSSYNEQFF. The CDR3 DNA is TGCGCCAGCAGCGGGAAGGGTCGTGGTGCTAGCGCTAAAAGCTCCTACAATGAGCAGTTCTTC.

For the CDR3, the DNA is TGTGCCAGCAGTTTTGTAGGGACTAGCCATGAGCAGTTCTTC. Residues: CASSFVGTSHEQFF. The chain recombines TRBV28 with TRBJ2-1, with 9 bases aligning to TRBD2. CDR3 length: 14 amino acids. CDR1 MDHEN and CDR2 SYDVKM come from the germline V gene. The ends lost 3 bases at V and 8 bases at J; junction bases unmatched: 5.

This clonotype occurred a few times. The V and J genes are TRBV4-3 and TRBJ2-6, with unresolved D. Germline loops: CDR1 LGHNA, CDR2 YSLEER. Trimming pared 1 base from V and 4 bases from J, leaving 8 bases between. CDR3 length: 15 residues. CDR3 DNA: TGCGCCAGCAGCCAAGCAGCAGCAGGGGCCAACGTCCTGACTTTC. Amino acid sequence: CASSQAAAGANVLTF.

This clonotype came up once. V usage is TRBV15 and J usage is TRBJ2-5; tentative D call: TRBD2 (6 bases). Germline CDR1 LNHNV, CDR2 YYDKDF (reference sequence). V was shortened by 0 bases and J by 13 bases, with 15 bases between the two germline ends. The CDR3 contains 13 residues. The CDR3 coding sequence is TGTGCCACCAGCAGAGACATAGCGGCAGGCGGGTACTTC. This translates into CATSRDIAAGGYF.

This clonotype was seen just once. This chain joins TRBV25-1 and TRBJ1-6, with 9 positions matching TRBD1. With 1 base clipped from V and 8 bases from J, the junction kept 9 bases outside the gene matches. Germline-derived CDR1 and CDR2 are MGHDK and SYGVNS. The CDR3 runs to 17 residues. The CDR3 bases are TGTGCCAGCAGTGAATGGGCGGGACAGGGAAATGATTCACCCCTCCACTTT. Its protein product is CASSEWAGQGNDSPLHF.

The rearrangement joins TRBV15 to TRBJ2-7; D gene ambiguous. The V gene lost 0 bases and the J gene lost 0 bases, with 9 bases spanning the gap. Germline V gives CDR1 LNHNV, CDR2 YYDKDF (reference sequence). This CDR3 contains 15 residues. CDR3 in DNA: TGTGCCACCAGCAGAGATCTGGTTAGCTCCTACGAGCAGTACTTC. Amino acid sequence: CATSRDLVSSYEQYF.

The V and J genes are TRBV9 and TRBJ2-4; possible D gene TRBD2, 8 bases. Germline CDR1 SGDLS, CDR2 YYNGEE. The CDR3 is made up of 15 amino acids. V lost 3 bases and J 13 bases, leaving 23 bases between the germline ends. CDR3 in DNA: TGTGCCAGCAGCGCGCGGGGGGACAGCTACAATGAGCAGTACTTC. Translation gives CASSARGDSYNEQYF.

The table lists this clonotype with a few counts. The chain is built from TRBV7-2 and TRBJ2-1, with D maybe TRBD2 (5 bases). Germline loops: CDR1 SGHTA, CDR2 FQGNSA. The CDR3 has 13 residues. V lost 4 bases and J lost 1, with 5 bases in between. The CDR3 here is CASSWESYNEQFF. CDR3 DNA: TGTGCCAGCAGCTGGGAGTCCTACAATGAGCAGTTCTTC.

Only a few counts were recorded for this clonotype. The chain couples TRBV11-2 to TRBJ2-1; D not resolved. The CDR3 has 14 amino acids. V lost 3 bases, J lost 9 bases, and 15 bases lay in between. Germline assignment: CDR1 SGHAT and CDR2 FQNNGV. DNA for the CDR3: TGTGCCAGCAGCTTGGATAGTATGGCGCTTGAGCAGTTCTTC. Its protein product is CASSLDSMALEQFF.

V is TRBV29-1 and J is TRBJ2-5, with D perhaps being TRBD1 or TRBD2 (5 bases each). Germline CDR1 and CDR2: SQVTM and ANQGSEA. The CDR3 totals 13 residues. Trimming removed 5 bases at V and 3 bases at J, with 13 bases between. The CDR3 coding sequence is TGCAGCGTTCGTGGGACGGGGAAAGAGACCCAGTACTTC. This translates into CSVRGTGKETQYF.

In this sample, this clonotype turned up many times. The gene calls are TRBV11-2 and TRBJ2-5; 10 bases match TRBD1. CDR1 is SGHAT, CDR2 FQNNGV, per germline. The CDR3 is made up of 14 amino acids. V shed 6 bases and J 1 base; nucleotides not matched to a gene: 2. The CDR3, as DNA: TGTGCCAGCAGTTGGGACAGGGGCCAAGAGACCCAGTACTTC. Protein product: CASSWDRGQETQYF.

In this sample, this clonotype turned up a few times. CDR3 loop: CASSRPDTGELFF. DNA for the CDR3: TGTGCCAGCAGCCGACCTGACACCGGGGAGCTGTTTTTT. The gene calls are TRBV7-9 and TRBJ2-2, with unresolved D. V was clipped by 5 bases and J by 3 bases, with 7 bases between them. The CDR3 loop spans 13 amino acids. Germline loops: CDR1 SEHNR, CDR2 FQNEAQ (reference sequence).

The V call is TRBV20-1, the J call TRBJ2-1; 7 bases align to TRBD1. Germline CDR1 reads DFQATT; CDR2 reads SNEGSKA (reference sequence). The CDR3 is made up of 15 amino acids. After removal of 5 bases from V and 7 bases from J, the junction contained 14 bases not matched to a gene. CDR3 nucleotide sequence: TGCAGTGCTCACTCCCAGGGGGTGAATTTGAATGAGCAGTTCTTC. It is translated as CSAHSQGVNLNEQFF.

The V call is TRBV20-1, the J call TRBJ2-3; D perhaps matches TRBD1 (7 bases). The CDR3 runs 15 residues. V lost 5 bases, J lost 0 bases, and 15 bases lay in between. Germline CDR1 and CDR2: DFQATT and SNEGSKA (reference sequence). The CDR3 loop reads CSALNRGGSTDTQYF. In nucleotides, the CDR3 is TGCAGTGCTTTGAACAGGGGAGGTAGCACAGATACGCAGTATTTT.

This chain links TRBV20-1 with TRBJ2-4, with TRBD2 as a possible D gene (6 bases). This CDR3 comprises 13 residues. With 0 bases removed from V and 6 bases from J, the gap between germline ends came to 9 bases. CDR1 DFQATT and CDR2 SNEGSKA come from the germline V gene (reference sequence). CDR3 DNA: TGCAGTGCTAGAGATTATAGCGGAAACATTCAGTACTTC. This gives the protein CSARDYSGNIQYF.

The genes are TRBV3-1 and TRBJ1-2, with unresolved D. CDR3 length equals 13 residues. Germline values: CDR1 LGHDT, CDR2 YNNKEL (reference sequence). V was shortened by 4 bases and J by 8 bases, with 14 bases between the two germline ends. In DNA form, the CDR3 reads TGTGCCAGCAGCCCGGAGGGCTCGAGAGGCTACACCTTC. As protein: CASSPEGSRGYTF. Supplemented by reference TRBV3-1 and TRBJ1-2, the full variable domain reads DTAVSQTPKYLVTQMGNDKSIKCEQNLGHDTMYWYKQDSKKFLKIMFSYNNKELIINETVPNRFSPKSPDKAHLNLHINSLELGDSAVYFCASSPEGSRGYTFGSGTRLTVV.